This is a list of T cell receptor beta chains from one sample in a study of blood T cell repertoires in COVID-19. Libraries were prepared by immunoSEQ multiplex PCR; TCRdb keeps only in-frame clonotypes and omits some of them. The sample gives 200,000 to 300,000 clones, less than 90% of which show up once; 4.2% is in the top ten. Sequenced: peripheral blood. The receptor source for this set is a man aged 55 to 70 with acute or convalescent COVID-19. The CDR3 runs from the conserved cysteine through the conserved F or W. D genes are given only for firm matches. Rows may omit the clone size; those that give it use once, few, many or a size class.

V: TRBV19
D: TRBD2
size: -
J: TRBJ2-1
CDR3: CAASSGTSGYEQFF
DNA: TGTGCCGCCTCCTCGGGGACTAGCGGGTATGAGCAGTTCTTC

V: TRBV5-1
D: TRBD1
size: -
J: TRBJ1-2
CDR3: CASSQGQGRGYTF
DNA: TGCGCCAGCAGCCAGGGACAGGGGCGCGGCTACACCTTC

V: TRBV6-5
D: -
size: -
J: TRBJ1-1
CDR3: CASSPGLRTEAFF
DNA: TGTGCCAGCAGTCCGGGACTCCGTACTGAAGCTTTCTTT

V: TRBV4-2
D: -
size: -
J: TRBJ2-1
CDR3: CASSQVGLQSSYNEQFF
DNA: TGTGCCAGCAGCCAAGTCGGGTTGCAGAGCTCCTACAATGAGCAGTTCTTC

V: TRBV5-6
D: -
size: -
J: TRBJ2-1
CDR3: CASSLGAGEQFF
DNA: TGTGCCAGCAGCTTGGGAGCGGGTGAGCAGTTCTTC

V: TRBV5-1
D: -
size: -
J: TRBJ1-2
CDR3: CASSPSRGSDGYTF
DNA: TGCGCCAGCAGCCCCTCTCGGGGATCTGATGGCTACACCTTC

V: TRBV5-1
D: -
size: -
J: TRBJ2-7
CDR3: CASSATGSYEQYF
DNA: TGCGCCAGCAGCGCAACAGGGTCCTACGAGCAGTACTTC

V: TRBV28
D: TRBD1
size: -
J: TRBJ1-6
CDR3: CASSSRQGPNSPLHF
DNA: TGTGCCAGCAGTTCCAGACAGGGTCCAAATTCACCCCTCCACTTT

V: TRBV11-2
D: TRBD1
size: -
J: TRBJ1-3
CDR3: CASSLDAGGTRNTIYF
DNA: TGTGCCAGCAGCTTAGACGCAGGGGGCACTAGAAACACCATATATTTT

V: TRBV6-5
D: TRBD2
size: -
J: TRBJ2-1
CDR3: CASTQTSGGANEQFF
DNA: TGTGCCAGCACCCAAACTAGCGGGGGGGCCAATGAGCAGTTCTTC

V: TRBV19
D: TRBD2
size: -
J: TRBJ2-5
CDR3: CASRTSGGALETQYF
DNA: TGTGCCAGTAGGACTAGCGGGGGGGCGCTGGAGACCCAGTACTTC

V: TRBV18
D: -
size: -
J: TRBJ2-3
CDR3: CASSPAQTDTQYF
DNA: TGTGCCAGCTCACCAGCCCAGACAGATACGCAGTATTTT

V: TRBV5-1
D: -
size: -
J: TRBJ2-7
CDR3: CASSLVRGATYEQYF
DNA: TGCGCCAGCAGCTTGGTCCGGGGGGCAACCTACGAGCAGTACTTC

V: TRBV6-5
D: TRBD2
size: -
J: TRBJ2-1
CDR3: CASSPGLAGGEEQFF
DNA: TGTGCCAGCAGCCCCGGACTAGCGGGGGGAGAAGAGCAGTTCTTC

V: TRBV5-1
D: TRBD2
size: -
J: TRBJ2-1
CDR3: CASSLVPGGHNEQFF
DNA: TGCGCCAGCAGCTTGGTGCCGGGGGGGCACAATGAGCAGTTCTTC

V: TRBV7-2
D: TRBD2
size: -
J: TRBJ2-3
CDR3: CASSLMRGGVDTQYF
DNA: TGTGCCAGCAGCTTAATGCGGGGGGGTGTAGATACGCAGTATTTT

V: TRBV29-1
D: TRBD2
size: -
J: TRBJ2-2
CDR3: CSVTSGGAPGELFF
DNA: TGCAGCGTGACTAGCGGGGGGGCCCCCGGGGAGCTGTTTTTT

V: TRBV2
D: TRBD2
size: few
J: TRBJ2-3
CDR3: CASSGVSGSSQGDTQYF
DNA: TGTGCCAGCAGTGGAGTTAGCGGGAGTTCTCAAGGGGATACGCAGTATTTT

V: TRBV7-9
D: -
size: -
J: TRBJ2-7
CDR3: CASSSAESYEQYF
DNA: TGTGCCAGCAGCTCTGCGGAGTCCTACGAGCAGTACTTC

V: TRBV5-1
D: TRBD2
size: -
J: TRBJ2-7
CDR3: CASSLASSGLSYEQYF
DNA: TGCGCCAGCAGCTTGGCCTCTAGCGGGCTTTCCTACGAGCAGTACTTC

V: TRBV24-1
D: TRBD1
size: -
J: TRBJ2-3
CDR3: CATSGGGQGGTDTQYF
DNA: TGTGCCACCAGTGGGGGGGGACAGGGGGGCACAGATACGCAGTATTTT

V: TRBV28
D: TRBD1
size: -
J: TRBJ2-7
CDR3: CASSLRGRGLYEQYF
DNA: TGTGCCAGCAGTTTACGGGGCAGGGGGCTCTACGAGCAGTACTTC

V: TRBV7-8
D: TRBD2
size: -
J: TRBJ2-7
CDR3: CASSPGTSGRAWEQYF
DNA: TGTGCCAGCAGCCCTGGGACTAGCGGGAGGGCCTGGGAGCAGTACTTC

V: TRBV21-1
D: -
size: -
J: TRBJ2-3
CDR3: CASKGVTDTQYF
DNA: TGTGCCAGCAAAGGGGTAACAGATACGCAGTATTTT

V: TRBV29-1
D: TRBD1
size: many
J: TRBJ1-1
CDR3: CSVVDRRLSNTEAFF
DNA: TGCAGCGTTGTGGACAGGCGACTATCGAACACTGAAGCTTTCTTT

V: TRBV5-1
D: TRBD1
size: -
J: TRBJ2-6
CDR3: CASSSDRGLAGANVLTF
DNA: TGCGCCAGCAGCTCGGACAGGGGGCTGGCTGGGGCCAACGTCCTGACTTTC